The TCR beta chain under discussion was sequenced for a study of T-cell reconstitution after alpha-beta-depleted transplantation in children. CDR1 is SGHVS and CDR2 is FQNEAQ in the germline V gene. J lost 0 bases, V lost 1 base, and 7 bases had no gene match. The CDR3 loop spans 18 amino acids. Unique molecular identifiers tagged the TCRbeta library. Each CDR3 protein gets one entry after TCRdb re-called the PCR reads with MiXCR. The repertoire holds hundreds of thousands of distinct CDR3 sequences, with approximately 14% as singletons. Sequenced here: PBMCs, sampled before TCRalphabeta/CD19-depleted stem cell transplant. This clonotype originated in a girl aged 2-10 years with congenital amegakaryocytic thrombocytopenia, due to receive a stem cell transplant. The V and J genes are TRBV7-8 and TRBJ2-1, with 9 bases aligning to TRBD2. CDR3: CASSLGGLARSSYNEQFF. The CDR3 DNA reads as TGTGCCAGCAGCTTAGGAGGACTAGCGCGGAGCTCCTACAATGAGCAGTTCTTC. Full variable domain (outside the CDR3, taken from reference TRBV7-8 and TRBJ2-1): GAGVSQSPRYKVAKRGQDVALRCDPISGHVSLFWYQQALGQGPEFLTYFQNEAQLDKSGLPSDRFFAERPEGSVSTLKIQRTQQEDSAVYLCASSLGGLARSSYNEQFFGPGTRLTVL.